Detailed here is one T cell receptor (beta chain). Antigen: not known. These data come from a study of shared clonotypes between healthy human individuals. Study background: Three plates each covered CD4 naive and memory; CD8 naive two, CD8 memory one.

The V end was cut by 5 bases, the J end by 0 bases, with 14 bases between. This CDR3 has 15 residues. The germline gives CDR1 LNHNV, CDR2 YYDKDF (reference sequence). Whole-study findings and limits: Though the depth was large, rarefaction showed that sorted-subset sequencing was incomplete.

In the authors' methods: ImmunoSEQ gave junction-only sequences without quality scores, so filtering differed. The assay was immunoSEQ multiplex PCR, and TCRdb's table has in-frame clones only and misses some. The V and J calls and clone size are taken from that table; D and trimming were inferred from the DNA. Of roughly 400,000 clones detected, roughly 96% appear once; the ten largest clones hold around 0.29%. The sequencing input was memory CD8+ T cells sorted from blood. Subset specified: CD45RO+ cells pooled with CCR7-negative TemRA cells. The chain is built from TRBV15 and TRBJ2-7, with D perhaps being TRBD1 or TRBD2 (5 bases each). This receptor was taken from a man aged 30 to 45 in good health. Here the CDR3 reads CATSLGPGYSYEQYF. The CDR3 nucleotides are TGTGCCACCAGCTTGGGGCCGGGGTACTCCTACGAGCAGTACTTC.